The 15 T cell receptor beta chains listed next were all sequenced from one sample in a study of T cells in Graves' hyperthyroidism and ophthalmopathy. Amplification yielded TCR beta CDR3 regions, with RNA transcripts as the source. With the HTBI primer set, the TCR CDR3 went through a first round of RT-PCR. Using its own MiXCR run on the multiplex PCR reads, TCRdb lists one record per CDR3 protein. The repertoire holds roughly 360,000 distinct CDR3 sequences, with roughly 13% as singletons. The sample comprised blood. The receptors here all came from a man aged 25 to 45 with Graves' hyperthyroidism that later progressed to Graves' ophthalmopathy.

The V and J genes are TRBV20-1 and TRBJ2-4, with D possibly TRBD2 on 6 matching bases. V was shortened by 5 bases and J by 1 base, with 12 bases between the two germline ends. Per the germline V gene, CDR1 is DFQATT and CDR2 is SNEGSKA (reference sequence). The CDR3 is 14 residues long. The CDR3 is CSARSGLAKNIQYF. The CDR3 DNA reads as TGCAGTGCTCGGAGCGGGTTGGCCAAAAACATTCAGTACTTC.

The table lists this clonotype with many counts. The chain carries TRBV2 and TRBJ1-1; D ambiguous. This CDR3 contains 16 residues. V lost 8 bases to trimming and J lost 1 base, with 20 bases between them. CDR1 and CDR2 (germline): SNHLY, FYNNEI. This CDR3 reads CASRWRVSKRNTEAFF. The CDR3 nucleotides are TGTGCCAGCCGATGGAGGGTAAGCAAAAGGAACACTGAAGCTTTCTTT.

This clonotype was detected many times. The rearrangement uses TRBV28 and TRBJ2-3; TRBD1 matches at 7 bases. This CDR3 contains 16 residues. V shed 4 bases, J shed 1 base, and the junction held 8 bases outside the gene matches. In germline, CDR1 is MDHEN, CDR2 SYDVKM. CDR3 region: CASSSTGAEGTDTQYF. The DNA of the CDR3 is TGTGCCAGCAGTTCCACAGGGGCTGAGGGCACAGATACGCAGTATTTT.

This clonotype was detected many times. The rearrangement links TRBV20-1 to TRBJ2-1; 8 positions match TRBD1. The V gene's germline CDR1 is DFQATT and CDR2 SNEGSKA (reference sequence). The CDR3 has 15 amino acids. J lost 0 bases, V lost 5 bases, and 6 bases had no gene match. CDR3 sequence (DNA): TGCAGTGCTTCCAGGGGGCCGCTCTCCTACAATGAGCAGTTCTTC. Protein sequence: CSASRGPLSYNEQFF.

This clonotype was recorded many times. The chain couples TRBV2 to TRBJ1-5, with D possibly matching TRBD1 (6 bases). CDR1 and CDR2 (germline): SNHLY, FYNNEI. The CDR3 runs 13 residues. The V and J ends lost 7 bases and 5 bases respectively, with 12 bases between them. The CDR3 coding sequence is TGTGCCAGCAACCTATGGACAGATCAGCCCCAGCATTTT. The encoded protein is CASNLWTDQPQHF.

The gene calls are TRBV16 and TRBJ1-3, with a possible D match to TRBD1 (5 bases). Trimming took 3 bases from V and 4 from J, leaving 10 bases between them. CDR1 is KGHSY and CDR2 is FQNENV in the germline V gene. The length of the CDR3 is 14 residues. The CDR3 loop is CASSHWGSGNTIYF. The CDR3 DNA follows: TGTGCCAGCAGCCATTGGGGGTCCGGAAACACCATATATTTT.

This clonotype has a count of ten or more. The rearrangement uses TRBV12-3 or TRBV12-4 and TRBJ2-2; no firm D call. V was trimmed by 7 bases and J by 3 bases, leaving 21 bases between them. The CDR3 totals 17 residues. CDR3 nucleotides: TGTGCCAGCAAACATGGAGACTGGATCGCGGACACCGGGGAGCTGTTTTTT. Amino acid sequence: CASKHGDWIADTGELFF.

This clonotype appeared many times. V is TRBV10-1 and J is TRBJ1-4, with unresolved D. The V gene lost 0 bases and the J gene lost 5 bases, with 7 bases spanning the gap. This CDR3 is built from 14 residues. Germline V gene data show CDR1 as WNHNN and CDR2 as SYGVQD (reference sequence). The CDR3 region is CASSESSGNEKLFF. In DNA, the CDR3 is TGCGCCAGCAGTGAGTCGAGCGGGAATGAAAAACTGTTTTTT.

The chain uses TRBV6-1 and TRBJ1-5, with TRBD1 as a possible D gene (5 bases). The CDR3 is made up of 17 amino acids. Germline V gives CDR1 MNHNS, CDR2 SASEGT. Trimming stripped 0 bases from V and 4 bases from J, with 16 bases between. The chain's CDR3 is CASSEAGGQGQNQPQHF. CDR3 bases: TGTGCCAGCAGTGAAGCGGGAGGGCAGGGCCAAAATCAGCCCCAGCATTTT.

This clonotype was detected many times. The genes are TRBV12-3 or TRBV12-4 and TRBJ1-5; no reliable D call. The V end was cut by 6 bases, the J end by 9 bases, with 21 bases between. The CDR3 has 15 residues. The CDR3 DNA reads as TGTGCCAGCAGCTCATTACGTGTTAGAGGTGGGCCCCAGCATTTT. Translation: CASSSLRVRGGPQHF.

Ten or more counts support this clonotype. The V call is TRBV27, the J call TRBJ1-2; D call uncertain. This CDR3 spans 15 amino acids. V dropped 0 bases and J dropped 5 bases, with 13 bases sitting between them. Germline CDR1 MNHEY, CDR2 SMNVEV (reference sequence). The CDR3 region is CASSLSIGSQYGYTF. CDR3 DNA: TGTGCCAGCAGTTTATCGATAGGGTCACAATATGGCTACACCTTC.

The rearrangement uses TRBV20-1 and TRBJ2-6; TRBD1 might be the D (5 bases). Trimming shortened V by 1 base and J by 1 base, and 14 bases separated the two germline ends. Germline CDR1 and CDR2: DFQATT and SNEGSKA (reference sequence). This CDR3 is built from 17 residues. The CDR3 here is CSARVLGAGSGANVLTF. The CDR3 DNA reads as TGCAGTGCTAGAGTCCTTGGGGCCGGGTCTGGGGCCAACGTCCTGACTTTC.

Here the CDR3 reads CASSRDRGNSPLHF. CDR3 nucleotides: TGCGCCAGCAGTCGGGACAGGGGGAATTCACCCCTCCACTTT. This sequence joins TRBV10-1 and TRBJ1-6; 11 bases fit TRBD1. Germline V gives CDR1 WNHNN, CDR2 SYGVQD (reference sequence). The junction had 1 base not matched to a gene; V was cut back by 5 bases and J by 7 bases. This CDR3 contains 14 residues.

This clonotype was seen at least ten times. This sequence joins TRBV12-3 or TRBV12-4 and TRBJ2-1; 7 positions agree with TRBD2. CDR3 length: 15 amino acids. The trim removed 5 bases at V and 0 bases at J, leaving 4 bases unmatched. CDR3 region: CASSNRDYSYNEQFF. The CDR3 DNA reads as TGTGCCAGCAGTAACCGGGACTACTCCTACAATGAGCAGTTCTTC.

This clonotype was seen many times. The chain couples TRBV6-2 or TRBV6-3 to TRBJ2-1, with 9 bases aligning to TRBD2. After removal of 0 bases from V and 10 bases from J, the junction contained 4 bases not matched to a gene. The CDR3 has 14 amino acids. CDR1 is MNHEY, CDR2 SVGEGT, per germline. This chain's CDR3 is CASSYSPSGVEQFF. CDR3 coding DNA: TGTGCCAGCAGTTACTCTCCTAGCGGGGTGGAGCAGTTCTTC.